A selection of T cell receptor beta chains follows, all from one sample in a study of T-cell reconstitution after alpha-beta-depleted transplantation in children. TCRdb itself ran the PCR reads through MiXCR, one entry per CDR3 protein. The table includes around 340,000 distinct CDR3 sequences, approximately 12% detected once. Source: PBMCs, taken from the stem cell graft. These receptors originate from a human donor who donated a stem cell graft to a child with Fanconi anemia. Each CDR3 is given with its conserved first and last residue. Fields, in order: V gene, J gene, D gene, clone size, CDR3 DNA, CDR3 protein. The D gene is left open where the match is weak. A row's size may be missing; if present it is once, few, many or a size class.

>TRBV11-2|TRBJ2-5|TRBD2|-
TGTGCCAGCAGCCCAGGTGGACTAGCGAGGTACCAAGAGACCCAGTACTTC
CASSPGGLARYQETQYF
>TRBV28|TRBJ1-5|-|many
TGTGCCAGCAGTTACAATCAGCCCCAGCATTTT
CASSYNQPQHF
>TRBV5-1|TRBJ1-3|TRBD1|many
TGCGCCAGCAGCTTGGAGGGGGGACAGGGCCACACCATATATTTT
CASSLEGGQGHTIYF
>TRBV11-2|TRBJ2-1|TRBD2|many
TGTGCCAGCAGCTTAGGTGCGGGGGGCCTCAATGAGCAGTTCTTC
CASSLGAGGLNEQFF
>TRBV19|TRBJ2-3|-|few
TGTGCCAGTAGCAACGGTGTCGGGACACCAAGCACAGATACGCAGTATTTT
CASSNGVGTPSTDTQYF
>TRBV28|TRBJ1-1|-|-
TGTGCCAGCAGCTTAGGGAGGGATTCTGAAGCTTTCTTT
CASSLGRDSEAFF
>TRBV4-3|TRBJ2-3|-|-
TGCGCCAGCAGCCAAGGCCTTCCGGAAACAGATACGCAGTATTTT
CASSQGLPETDTQYF
>TRBV24-1|TRBJ1-5|-|many
TGTGCCACCAGTGATCTGGGGGCGACGGAGCCCCAGCATTTT
CATSDLGATEPQHF
>TRBV7-9|TRBJ2-3|-|-
TGTGCCAGCAGCTCAATCACAGATACGCAGTATTTT
CASSSITDTQYF
>TRBV24-1|TRBJ2-3|TRBD1|few
TGTGCCACCAGTGATTTAGGCCAGGGGGGCACAGATACGCAGTATTTT
CATSDLGQGGTDTQYF
>TRBV15|TRBJ1-1|-|many
TGTGCCACCAGCAGAGACGGAATGAACACTGAAGCTTTCTTT
CATSRDGMNTEAFF
>TRBV27|TRBJ2-1|TRBD1|-
TGTGCCAGCAGTTTGACAGGGGGCTCGGGTGAGCAGTTCTTC
CASSLTGGSGEQFF
>TRBV4-3|TRBJ2-2|-|few
TGCGCCAGCAGCCAGCTCATGGGACAGAACACCGGGGAGCTGTTTTTT
CASSQLMGQNTGELFF
>TRBV29-1|TRBJ2-7|-|-
TGCAGCGTTGAATCCGTGGCAGGGGAGCAGTACTTC
CSVESVAGEQYF
>TRBV28|TRBJ2-7|-|-
TGTGCCAGCAGTTTAATAAGCAGGGGAGAGCAGTACTTC
CASSLISRGEQYF
>TRBV9|TRBJ2-3|TRBD1|-
TGTGCCAGCAGCCTTCTGGGACAGCCCACAGATACGCAGTATTTT
CASSLLGQPTDTQYF
>TRBV29-1|TRBJ2-2|-|many
TGCAGCGCGGGTCTGATTTCAGGGGGGACCGGGGAGCTGTTTTTT
CSAGLISGGTGELFF
>TRBV25-1|TRBJ2-2|-|once
TGTGCCAGCAGTGACACGGGGGCAGGGAGAAACACCGGGGAGCTGTTTTTT
CASSDTGAGRNTGELFF
>TRBV6-5|TRBJ1-2|-|-
TGTGCCAGCAGTTACAAGCCAAACGTAAACTATGGCTACACCTTC
CASSYKPNVNYGYTF
>TRBV12-3/TRBV12-4|TRBJ2-1|-|-
TGTGCCAGCAGTCGTCCCCGACTAGTATTTGAGCAGTTCTTC
CASSRPRLVFEQFF
>TRBV12-3/TRBV12-4|TRBJ1-6|TRBD1|-
TGTGCCAGCGGGCCGACAGGGCCAAATTCACCCCTCCACTTT
CASGPTGPNSPLHF
>TRBV11-2|TRBJ1-3|-|-
TGTGCCAGCAGCTTAGATTTCGCCGGAAACACCATATATTTT
CASSLDFAGNTIYF
>TRBV2|TRBJ2-1|TRBD1|-
TGTGCCAGCGAGGGGGCGGATGAGCAGTTCTTC
CASEGADEQFF
>TRBV5-6|TRBJ2-2|-|few
TGTGCCAGCAGCAATGGAGCGATCGGGGAGCTGTTTTTT
CASSNGAIGELFF
>TRBV7-6|TRBJ1-4|-|many
TGTGCCAGCACCGTCAAGCCGGGGGAAAAACTGTTTTTT
CASTVKPGEKLFF
>TRBV5-1|TRBJ1-1|-|few
TGCGCCAGCAGCGACCCCAGTGGGGGAGCTGAAGCTTTCTTT
CASSDPSGGAEAFF
>TRBV7-8|TRBJ1-5|-|once
TGTGCCAGCAGCGGCAACAATCAGCCCCAGCATTTT
CASSGNNQPQHF
>TRBV7-2|TRBJ2-2|-|many
TGTGCCAGCAGCCCCTCCAGTTTGGGCACCGGGGAGCTGTTTTTT
CASSPSSLGTGELFF
>TRBV20-1|TRBJ2-1|TRBD1|-
TGCAGTGCTAGACCCCTGGACAGGGGAGGTTGGAATGAGCAGTTCTTC
CSARPLDRGGWNEQFF
>TRBV5-6|TRBJ2-1|-|-
TGTGCCAGCAGCTTTGACTCGGTCAATGAGCAGTTCTTC
CASSFDSVNEQFF
>TRBV7-2|TRBJ1-5|-|-
TGTGCCAGCAGCTTTGGCTGGGCGAGGGGCAATCAGCCCCAGCATTTT
CASSFGWARGNQPQHF
>TRBV7-8|TRBJ1-1|-|few
TGTGCCAGCAGCTTAGTGGTGGGGGCTGGTTATGAAGCTTTCTTT
CASSLVVGAGYEAFF
>TRBV15|TRBJ1-1|-|many
TGTGCCACCAGCATTACCACAGGGAACACTGAAGCTTTCTTT
CATSITTGNTEAFF
>TRBV9|TRBJ1-1|TRBD1|-
TGTGCCAGCAGCGAGGGGGCAGATAACACTGAAGCTTTCTTT
CASSEGADNTEAFF
>TRBV7-3|TRBJ2-2|-|-
TGTGCCAGCAGCCCCGATCGGCACAGGGCCGGGGAGCTGTTTTTT
CASSPDRHRAGELFF
>TRBV7-9|TRBJ1-5|-|few
TGTGCCAGCAGCTTAGGGTTGGCAGGCCAAAGCAATCAGCCCCAGCATTTT
CASSLGLAGQSNQPQHF
>TRBV18|TRBJ2-3|-|few
TGTGCCAGCTCACCAGTCGAGAGTACGCAGTATTTT
CASSPVESTQYF
>TRBV30|TRBJ2-1|TRBD2|-
TGTGCCTGGAGCGGGACTAGCGGGCTGATAGATGCCTACAATGAGCAGTTCTTC
CAWSGTSGLIDAYNEQFF